A single sample is the source of the 5 T cell receptor beta chains below, sequenced in a study of cytomegalovirus exposure and HLA in healthy donors. Both 60 Vbeta primers and 13 Jbeta primers went into the PCR. Assay: immunoSEQ multiplex PCR; the TCRdb copy retains only in-frame clones and omits some. This repertoire includes tens of thousands of clones. The specimen sequenced was PBMCs. The receptors originated from a woman aged 40 to 49 in good health and CMV-seropositive.

The rearrangement links TRBV7-9 to TRBJ1-4; TRBD1 matches 7 bases. The CDR3 length is 13 residues. Looked up from germline, CDR1 is SEHNR and CDR2 is FQNEAQ (reference sequence). The trim removed 5 bases at V and 8 bases at J, leaving 5 bases unmatched. CDR3 sequence (DNA): TGTGCCAGCAGCGGAGAGGACAGGGAAAAACTGTTTTTT. Translating gives CASSGEDREKLFF.

The chain links TRBV28 to TRBJ2-3; D is possibly TRBD2 (5 bases). CDR1 is MDHEN, CDR2 SYDVKM, per germline. V was trimmed by 7 bases and J by 11 bases, leaving 16 bases between them. The CDR3 runs to 12 residues. CDR3: CASIFTGFRQYF. CDR3 in DNA: TGTGCCAGCATTTTTACGGGATTCCGGCAGTATTTT.

The CDR3 coding sequence is TGTGCCAGCAGTGGGACTAGCGGCTCCTACAATGAGCAGTTCTTC. It encodes CASSGTSGSYNEQFF. The rearrangement uses TRBV6-1 and TRBJ2-1; 10 positions agree with TRBD2. The CDR3 extends over 15 amino acids. J was trimmed by 0 bases and V by 4 bases; bases with no gene match: 0. Germline V lookup: CDR1 MNHNS, CDR2 SASEGT.

The chain employs TRBV27 and TRBJ1-1, with D possibly matching TRBD1 (6 bases). The germline V gene has CDR1 MNHEY and CDR2 SMNVEV (reference sequence). The CDR3 runs to 14 residues. With 7 bases removed from V and 2 bases from J, the gap between germline ends came to 14 bases. Written as DNA, the CDR3 is TGTGCCAGCAAACTACAGGGTCGAAACACTGAAGCTTTCTTT. This codes for CASKLQGRNTEAFF.

On this clone itself: This same CDR3 is encoded by further DNA sequences in the sample. The CDR3: CASRTTSGFYGYTF. The CDR3 DNA sequence: TGTGCCAGCAGGACTACGAGCGGGTTCTATGGCTACACCTTC. This chain joins TRBV6-5 and TRBJ1-2, with D uncertain. V was trimmed by 6 bases and J by 4 bases, leaving 15 bases between them. The CDR3 contains 14 residues. The V gene's germline CDR1 is MNHEY and CDR2 SVGAGI.